The sequence of this T cell receptor beta chain was determined in a study of T cells after yellow fever vaccination. Across the whole study: When fractions had low cell numbers, they were prepared with SMART-Seq v4 Ultra Low Input. The study's findings and limits: Abundant bulk-population clonotypes could contaminate the FACS-sorted repertoires. By day 5 rather than day 15, the secondary response had peaked, though it was weaker.

The table lists this clonotype with many counts. Its antigen is still unknown. The CDR3 consists of 15 residues. V was pared by 5 bases and J by 6 bases, with 17 bases between. CDR1 SGHTA and CDR2 FQGNSA come from the germline V gene. Each CDR3 protein gets one entry after TCRdb re-called the 5' RACE reads with MiXCR. The profile shows approximately 330,000 distinct CDR3 sequences, about 4% of them singletons. The starting material was PBMCs, obtained 5 days after the yellow fever booster vaccination. The chain uses TRBV7-2 and TRBJ2-1; D might be TRBD1 (6 bases). This receptor was taken from a man younger than 35 who received the YFV17D yellow fever vaccine. The CDR3 sequence is CASSLTGFRGNEQFF. DNA of the CDR3: TGTGCCAGCAGCCTTACAGGGTTTCGGGGCAATGAGCAGTTCTTC.